Described below is a single T cell receptor beta chain sequence and its context. What it binds is not known. This specimen comes from a study of cytomegalovirus exposure and HLA in healthy donors. Each donor's status was that of a healthy bone marrow donor. PCR involved 60 Vbeta and 13 Jbeta primers. Sequencing used immunoSEQ multiplex PCR; TCRdb keeps in-frame clones, though not all of them. Of 110,000 or so clones listed, 77% were seen once; the top ten hold around 5.5%. Study results and caveats: A later analysis showed TCR association rates differing by HLA locus, peaking at DRB1 and lowest at HLA-C. The listing of approximately 160 TCR beta chains classed them as cytomegalovirus-associated.

CDR3 size: 13 residues. With V trimmed by 3 bases and J by 4 bases, 2 bases remained unmatched. From germline, CDR1 is MRHNA and CDR2 SNTAGT. The genes are TRBV6-4 and TRBJ1-1, with 7 nucleotides matching TRBD1. The sample comprised PBMCs. The clonotype originates from a man younger than 35 in good health and CMV-seropositive. The CDR3 nucleotides read TGTGCCAGCAGTGAATCAGGGGGCACTGAAGCTTTCTTT. Protein: CASSESGGTEAFF.